Following are 27 T cell receptor beta chains from one sample sequenced in a study of human versus mouse CDR3 diversity and MHC coevolution. Assay used: immunoSEQ multiplex PCR; TCRdb lists only in-frame clones, some missing. The sample holds 50,000 to 65,000 clones; approximately 94% are singletons and the top ten take approximately 19%. Material for sequencing was naive CD4+ T cells from blood. The subset: CD45RO-negative CD62L-positive naive CD4 T cells. The source of these receptors is a person in their 60s in good health.

The gene calls are TRBV6-1 and TRBJ2-1, with 9 bases matching TRBD2. The CDR3 sequence is 14 residues long. J gave up 4 bases and V 8 bases, and 6 bases lay outside the gene matches. The germline CDR1 and CDR2 sequences are MNHNS and SASEGT. The CDR3 region has the DNA TGTGCCAGCCGGGCGGGAGGGCCGTACAATGAGCAGTTCTTC. Translating it yields CASRAGGPYNEQFF.

This clone was seen just once. The chain joins TRBV6-1 to TRBJ2-1, with TRBD2 identical over 7 bases. The germline V gene encodes CDR1 MNHNS and CDR2 SASEGT. Unmatched junction bases numbered 13, after V lost 11 bases and J lost 6 bases. The CDR3 extends over 14 amino acids. As DNA, the CDR3 is TGTGCCTCCGGAGGCGGGACTACGATCAATGAGCAGTTCTTC. Amino acids: CASGGGTTINEQFF.

The V and J genes are TRBV2 and TRBJ2-1; 9 bases map to TRBD2. The trim removed 1 base at V and 9 bases at J, leaving 7 bases unmatched. Germline assignment: CDR1 SNHLY and CDR2 FYNNEI. This CDR3 spans 15 amino acids. The CDR3, as DNA: TGTGCCAGCAGTGAAGGGTTAGCGGGAGTGACTGAGCAGTTCTTC. It specifies CASSEGLAGVTEQFF. Full variable domain (outside the CDR3, taken from reference TRBV2 and TRBJ2-1): EPEVTQTPSHQVTQMGQEVILRCVPISNHLYFYWYRQILGQKVEFLVSFYNNEISEKSEIFDDQFSVERPDGSNFTLKIRSTKLEDSAMYFCASSEGLAGVTEQFFGPGTRLTVL.

The chain has TRBV20-1 and TRBJ1-1; TRBD1 matches 7 bases. V was clipped by 7 bases and J by 10 bases; unmatched bases: 9. The germline gives CDR1 DFQATT, CDR2 SNEGSKA (reference sequence). The CDR3 has 11 amino acids. The CDR3 loop is CSGFRGELAFF. CDR3 in DNA: TGCAGTGGATTCAGGGGGGAGTTAGCTTTCTTT.

The chain couples TRBV11-2 to TRBJ1-5, with 9 bases fitting TRBD1. The V gene's germline CDR1 is SGHAT and CDR2 FQNNGV. V lost 1 base to trimming and J lost 5 bases; unmatched junction nucleotides: 9. The CDR3 contains 17 residues. CDR3 sequence (DNA): TGTGCCAGCAGCTTAGGGCCGGGACAGGGATTGGATCAGCCCCAGCATTTT. Translating it yields CASSLGPGQGLDQPQHF.

V is TRBV29-1 and J is TRBJ2-6; possibly TRBD2 for D (5 bases). V was pared by 4 bases and J by 1 base, with 11 bases between. Germline CDR1 and CDR2: SQVTM and ANQGSEA. The CDR3 totals 15 residues. DNA for the CDR3: TGCAGCGTTGGAACTAGTTTGTCTGGGGCCAACGTCCTGACTTTC. Translated, it gives CSVGTSLSGANVLTF.

The gene calls are TRBV21-1 and TRBJ2-7; TRBD1, the D gene given by the table, was not confirmed from the DNA. TRBV21-1 constitutes a pseudogene. CDR3 length: 13 amino acids. CDR3 nucleotide sequence: TGTGCCAGCGGAAAAGACAGATCCTACGAGCAGTACTTC. It codes for CASGKDRSYEQYF.

This chain links TRBV5-1 with TRBJ2-7; 10 bases agree with TRBD2. From germline, CDR1 is SGHRS and CDR2 YFSETQ. The CDR3 length is 15 residues. J gave up 2 bases and V 2 bases, and 4 bases lay outside the gene matches. The CDR3 DNA follows: TGCGCCAGCAGCTTTGAACTAGCGGGACCCTACGAGCAGTACTTC. Translation: CASSFELAGPYEQYF.

The chain carries TRBV7-2 and TRBJ1-2, with 9 bases lining up with TRBD1. From germline, CDR1 is SGHTA and CDR2 FQGNSA. Trimming took 1 base from V and 6 from J; bases not matched to a gene: 6. The CDR3 contains 15 residues. The CDR3 sequence: CASSLEQGALDGYTF. CDR3 DNA: TGTGCCAGCAGCTTAGAACAGGGGGCGCTGGATGGCTACACCTTC.

This sequence joins TRBV2 and TRBJ1-4, with 8 positions matching TRBD1. The CDR3 covers 15 residues. V was clipped by 0 bases and J by 10 bases; unmatched bases: 7. Germline CDR1 and CDR2: SNHLY and FYNNEI. The CDR3 DNA sequence: TGTGCCAGCAGTGAAGCGAACCAGGGGGCTTCAAAACTGTTTTTT. It yields the protein CASSEANQGASKLFF. The whole variable domain, filled in from reference TRBV2 and TRBJ1-4, reads EPEVTQTPSHQVTQMGQEVILRCVPISNHLYFYWYRQILGQKVEFLVSFYNNEISEKSEIFDDQFSVERPDGSNFTLKIRSTKLEDSAMYFCASSEANQGASKLFFGSGTQLSVL.

The chain couples TRBV5-6 to TRBJ2-2, with 7 bases that match TRBD1. V gave up 0 bases and J gave up 3 bases; unmatched junction bases: 5. CDR1 is SGHDT and CDR2 is YYEEEE in the germline V gene. The CDR3 consists of 16 residues. DNA of the CDR3: TGTGCCAGCAGCTTGGGAGGTCAGGGGGACACCGGGGAGCTGTTTTTT. This codes for CASSLGGQGDTGELFF.

The rearrangement links TRBV5-1 to TRBJ2-7; TRBD1 matches at 8 bases. Germline V CDR1 and CDR2: SGHRS, YFSETQ. This CDR3 has 15 amino acids. V lost 4 bases and J lost 0; bases outside the gene matches: 6. CDR3 region: CASSPRQGPSYEQYF. The CDR3 coding sequence is TGCGCCAGCAGCCCGAGACAGGGGCCCTCCTACGAGCAGTACTTC.

The chain combines TRBV6-1 with TRBJ1-2, with 8 bases matching TRBD1. The CDR3 consists of 12 residues. After removal of 6 bases from V and 7 bases from J, the junction contained 4 bases not matched to a gene. Germline loops: CDR1 MNHNS, CDR2 SASEGT. The CDR3 nucleotides read TGTGCCAGCAGACAACAGGGGGTTGGCTACACCTTC. Translation: CASRQQGVGYTF.

This clone occurred once. The genes are TRBV9 and TRBJ2-1; 8 nucleotides align to TRBD1. Germline loops: CDR1 SGDLS, CDR2 YYNGEE. The CDR3 length is 14 residues. V lost 1 base to trimming and J lost 8 bases; unmatched junction nucleotides: 5. The CDR3 is CASSVQGASDEQFF. CDR3 DNA sequence: TGTGCCAGCAGCGTACAGGGGGCGTCTGATGAGCAGTTCTTC.

The chain combines TRBV19 with TRBJ2-1; TRBD1 aligns across 11 bases. Germline V lookup: CDR1 LNHDA, CDR2 SQIVND (reference sequence). With 5 bases clipped from V and 8 bases from J, the junction kept 8 bases outside the gene matches. The CDR3 sequence is 15 residues long. CDR3: CASSPQDRGLHEQFF. CDR3 DNA sequence: TGTGCCAGTAGTCCCCAGGACAGGGGGCTTCATGAGCAGTTCTTC.

The CDR3 bases are TGTGCCTCCCGAGGGGGGGCAGCTGGAAACACCATATATTTT. This sequence encodes CASRGGAAGNTIYF. The rearrangement uses TRBV30 and TRBJ1-3; a weak D match, TRBD1 (6 bases). This CDR3 comprises 14 residues. The V end lost 7 bases, the J end lost 2 bases, and 15 bases lay between the germline ends. Germline V lookup: CDR1 GTSNPN, CDR2 SVGIG (reference sequence).

V and J are TRBV6-4 and TRBJ1-2; D is perhaps TRBD1 (5 bases). The V end was cut by 1 base, the J end by 4 bases, with 13 bases between. CDR1 is MRHNA and CDR2 is SNTAGT in the germline V gene. The CDR3 contains 15 residues. CDR3 nucleotide sequence: TGTGCCAGCAGTGACTGGACCCGGGGGTTCTATGGCTACACCTTC. Protein sequence: CASSDWTRGFYGYTF.

Comments on this clone: Compared with germline, one end of the junction differs, possibly owing to a read error. The rearrangement joins TRBV7-9 to TRBJ2-3; TRBD1 agrees at 9 bases. The CDR3 loop spans 14 amino acids. CDR1 is SEHNR, CDR2 FQNEAQ, per germline (reference sequence). The chain's CDR3 is CAGSLTGGKNTQYF. In DNA, the CDR3 is TGTGCCGGCAGCTTAACAGGGGGCAAAAATACGCAGTATTTT.

The V and J genes are TRBV7-9 and TRBJ2-7; D is undetermined. Trimming pared 0 bases from V and 7 bases from J, leaving 10 bases between. The CDR3 runs 13 residues. Germline assignment: CDR1 SEHNR and CDR2 FQNEAQ (reference sequence). CDR3 DNA sequence: TGTGCCAGCAGCTTAGCGCGGCGGTGGGAGCAGTACTTC. Protein: CASSLARRWEQYF.

The genes are TRBV27 and TRBJ2-1; 11 positions agree with TRBD2. The V and J ends lost 7 bases and 0 bases, in that order; junction bases with no gene match: 20. Germline values: CDR1 MNHEY, CDR2 SMNVEV (reference sequence). CDR3 length equals 21 residues. CDR3 loop: CASTLRSTSGSSRSSYNEQFF. The CDR3 DNA follows: TGTGCCAGCACTCTAAGAAGCACTAGCGGGAGTTCCAGGAGCTCCTACAATGAGCAGTTCTTC.

This clone is a singleton in its sample. CDR3 sequence: CASSEGLAGGPSTSYNEQFF. The CDR3 DNA is TGTGCCAGCAGCGAGGGACTAGCGGGAGGGCCCTCAACTTCGTACAATGAGCAGTTCTTC. The genes are TRBV9 and TRBJ2-1; the match to TRBD2 covers 16 bases. The CDR3 runs 20 residues. V lost 3 bases and J lost 4; bases outside the gene matches: 13. CDR1 is SGDLS and CDR2 is YYNGEE in the germline V gene.

This clone came up once. This chain's CDR3 is CASGLSPLYEQYF. CDR3 DNA: TGTGCCTCCGGACTTAGCCCCCTCTACGAGCAGTACTTC. The chain links TRBV25-1 to TRBJ2-5; TRBD2 might be the D (5 bases). The DNA end lines up better with TRBJ2-7; the J call may be wrong. The V gene's germline CDR1 is MGHDK and CDR2 SYGVNS. The CDR3 length is 13 residues.

The chain employs TRBV6-1 and TRBJ2-3; 7 positions agree with TRBD2. The J segment lost 1 base and the V segment lost 4 bases, leaving 5 bases of the junction unmatched. Germline V gives CDR1 MNHNS, CDR2 SASEGT. CDR3 length equals 15 residues. CDR3 in DNA: TGTGCCAGCAGTGTCCGGGAGGTAGGCACAGATACGCAGTATTTT. It encodes CASSVREVGTDTQYF.

The chain combines TRBV15 with TRBJ2-1, with a possible D match to TRBD2 (5 bases). CDR1 and CDR2 from the germline V gene are LNHNV and YYDKDF (reference sequence). CDR3 length: 16 amino acids. Trimming took 5 bases from V and 0 from J, leaving 14 bases between them. The CDR3 sequence is CATSPRLPGSYNEQFF. CDR3 in DNA: TGTGCCACCAGCCCCCGACTACCGGGCTCCTACAATGAGCAGTTCTTC. Variable domain in full (rest from reference TRBV15 and TRBJ2-1): DAMVIQNPRYQVTQFGKPVTLSCSQTLNHNVMYWYQQKSSQAPKLLFHYYDKDFNNEADTPDNFQSRRPNTSFCFLDIRSPGLGDTAMYLCATSPRLPGSYNEQFFGPGTRLTVL.

This chain joins TRBV10-3 and TRBJ1-1; D is unclear. Trimming removed 8 bases from V and 6 bases from J, with 22 bases in between. In germline, CDR1 is ENHRY, CDR2 SYGVKD. This CDR3 region has 15 residues. CDR3 sequence (DNA): TGTGCCATCGAGCCGGGCAGCCCCGGGAAGCCTGAAGCTTTCTTT. Its translation: CAIEPGSPGKPEAFF.

The table lists this clone with a count of one. The V and J genes are TRBV6-6 and TRBJ1-1; D is ambiguous. Trimming left V 6 bases short and J 5 bases short, with 10 bases between. The germline gives CDR1 MNHNY, CDR2 SVGAGI (reference sequence). This CDR3 has 12 residues. CDR3 in amino acids: CASSSWETEAFF. The CDR3 DNA follows: TGTGCCAGCAGCTCTTGGGAGACTGAAGCTTTCTTT.

The chain employs TRBV6-5 and TRBJ1-2; D uncertain. This CDR3 spans 14 amino acids. Germline V CDR1 and CDR2: MNHEY, SVGAGI. V gave up 2 bases and J gave up 2 bases, with 9 bases separating them. The CDR3 protein is CASSYQADNYGYTF. DNA of the CDR3: TGTGCCAGCAGTTACCAGGCCGACAACTATGGCTACACCTTC.